The 27 T cell receptor beta chains listed next were all sequenced from one sample in a study of T cell responses to AZD1222 COVID-19 vaccine. Sequencing used immunoSEQ multiplex PCR; TCRdb keeps in-frame clones, though not all of them. The repertoire consists of roughly 50,000 clones, with 80% to 90% occurring once and the leading ten covering approximately 2%. Specimen: peripheral blood, collected on day 0 of AZD1222 vaccination. These receptors were collected from an adult in good health.

The rearrangement joins TRBV28 to TRBJ1-1, with TRBD1 matching over 8 bases. CDR3 length: 12 residues. V was clipped by 2 bases and J by 12 bases; unmatched bases: 5. Germline V gene sequence: CDR1 MDHEN, CDR2 SYDVKM. CDR3 sequence: CASSLGQGETFF. In DNA, the CDR3 is TGTGCCAGCAGTTTAGGACAGGGAGAAACTTTCTTT.

The chain employs TRBV2 and TRBJ1-1; a weak D match, TRBD1 (6 bases). V lost 6 bases and J 6 bases, leaving 14 bases between the germline ends. Germline V CDR1 and CDR2: SNHLY, FYNNEI. The CDR3 covers 13 residues. The CDR3: CASRMGGTAEAFF. DNA for the CDR3: TGTGCCAGCAGGATGGGGGGCACCGCTGAAGCTTTCTTT.

The chain uses TRBV7-9 and TRBJ2-7; 7 nucleotides agree with TRBD1. Germline CDR1 reads SEHNR; CDR2 reads FQNEAQ (reference sequence). Losses at the gene ends were 5 bases for V and 3 bases for J; bases not matched to a gene: 7. CDR3 length: 14 residues. CDR3 nucleotide sequence: TGTGCCAGCAGCGGGGACGACAGGGACTACGAGCAGTACTTC. Residues: CASSGDDRDYEQYF. Using reference TRBV7-9 and TRBJ2-7 for the parts outside the CDR3, the full variable domain is DTGVSQNPRHKITKRGQNVTFRCDPISEHNRLYWYRQTLGQGPEFLTYFQNEAQLEKSRLLSDRFSAERPKGSFSTLEIQRTEQGDSAMYLCASSGDDRDYEQYFGPGTRLTVT.

The count of this clone is one. The chain links TRBV5-4 to TRBJ2-1, with 8 bases lining up with TRBD2. The germline V gene encodes CDR1 SGHNT and CDR2 YYREEE (reference sequence). With 2 bases clipped from V and 5 bases from J, the junction kept 6 bases outside the gene matches. This CDR3 spans 15 amino acids. The CDR3 DNA reads as TGTGCCAGCAGCTTCGTCCTAGCGGGCGACAATGAGCAGTTCTTC. Translating it yields CASSFVLAGDNEQFF.

The chain employs TRBV5-1 and TRBJ2-7; 13 bases are shared with TRBD2. The CDR3 length is 14 residues. Losses at the gene ends were 5 bases for V and 5 bases for J; bases not matched to a gene: 4. The germline V gene encodes CDR1 SGHRS and CDR2 YFSETQ. CDR3 coding DNA: TGCGCCAGCAGAAGGACTAGCGGGAGTCACGAGCAGTACTTC. It encodes CASRRTSGSHEQYF.

This chain links TRBV6-1 with TRBJ1-5, with D unclear. V dropped 3 bases and J dropped 4 bases, with 10 bases sitting between them. There are 14 residues in the CDR3. In germline, CDR1 is MNHNS, CDR2 SASEGT. Written as DNA, the CDR3 is TGTGCCAGCAGTGACGCAGGAGTGAATCAGCCCCAGCATTTT. It translates to CASSDAGVNQPQHF.

V is TRBV6-5 and J is TRBJ1-5; no firm D call. Deletions cut 0 bases from V and 6 bases from J, with 12 bases between. CDR3 size: 15 residues. CDR1 is MNHEY, CDR2 SVGAGI, per germline. The CDR3 bases are TGTGCCAGCAGTTACTCCGCGCCTCCCTCTCAGCCCCAGCATTTT. Translated: CASSYSAPPSQPQHF.

The CDR3 region is CASSYSGRAVGYGYTF. The CDR3, as DNA: TGTGCCAGCAGCTATAGCGGACGTGCGGTGGGCTATGGCTACACCTTC. The gene calls are TRBV5-5 and TRBJ1-2; D not resolved. V was clipped by 3 bases and J by 4 bases, with 19 bases between them. Germline values: CDR1 SGHKS, CDR2 YYEKEE (reference sequence). This CDR3 has 16 amino acids.

This chain connects TRBV29-1 to TRBJ2-7; TRBD2 might be the D (5 bases). The CDR3 is made up of 15 amino acids. V gave up 1 base and J gave up 5 bases, with 18 bases separating them. Germline lookup yields CDR1 SQVTM and CDR2 ANQGSEA. CDR3: CSVEAFGETGDEQYF. The DNA of the CDR3 is TGCAGCGTTGAAGCCTTCGGGGAAACCGGGGACGAGCAGTACTTC.

A single count supports this clone. The chain links TRBV6-5 to TRBJ2-1; 10 bases match TRBD2. The CDR3 runs 15 residues. The V gene's germline CDR1 is MNHEY and CDR2 SVGAGI. V trimming: 7 bases; J trimming: 4 bases; junction bases outside the gene matches: 7. The CDR3 DNA reads as TGTGCCAGCACCCATCTAGCGGGGGTATACAATGAGCAGTTCTTC. Translated: CASTHLAGVYNEQFF.

This chain uses TRBV5-4 with TRBJ2-3; 13 positions agree with TRBD2. CDR3 length equals 17 residues. CDR1 and CDR2 from the germline V gene are SGHNT and YYREEE (reference sequence). V trimming: 3 bases; J trimming: 6 bases; junction bases outside the gene matches: 10. CDR3 sequence reads: CASSSKTSGGTGDTQYF. The CDR3 nucleotides are TGTGCCAGCAGCTCCAAGACTAGCGGGGGGACGGGGGATACGCAGTATTTT. Looking up the rest from reference TRBV5-4 and TRBJ2-3 gives the full variable domain: ETGVTQSPTHLIKTRGQQVTLRCSSQSGHNTVSWYQQALGQGPQFIFQYYREEENGRGNFPPRFSGLQFPNYSSELNVNALELDDSALYLCASSSKTSGGTGDTQYFGPGTRLTVL.

This chain joins TRBV2 and TRBJ2-1, with 8 bases fitting TRBD2. Germline V gives CDR1 SNHLY, CDR2 FYNNEI. This CDR3 has 17 amino acids. J was trimmed by 3 bases and V by 3 bases; bases with no gene match: 10. The CDR3 loop is CASSDRVIAGHYNEQFF. In DNA form, the CDR3 reads TGTGCCAGCAGTGATAGGGTGATAGCGGGGCACTACAATGAGCAGTTCTTC.

J is TRBJ2-1 and V is TRBV7-2; 10 bases fit TRBD2. CDR1 and CDR2 (germline): SGHTA, FQGNSA. The junction had 5 bases not matched to a gene; V was cut back by 0 bases and J by 3 bases. The CDR3 totals 17 residues. The CDR3 sequence: CASSLALRTSGYNEQFF. The CDR3, as DNA: TGTGCCAGCAGCTTAGCGTTGAGGACTAGCGGCTACAATGAGCAGTTCTTC.

This chain joins TRBV28 and TRBJ1-1, with TRBD1 identical over 8 bases. Germline values: CDR1 MDHEN, CDR2 SYDVKM. V trimming: 10 bases; J trimming: 5 bases; junction bases outside the gene matches: 6. The CDR3 extends over 12 amino acids. The CDR3 is CATDRGRTEAFF. The CDR3 DNA reads TGTGCCACCGACAGGGGAAGGACTGAAGCTTTCTTT. Full variable domain (missing parts from reference TRBV28 and TRBJ1-1): DVKVTQSSRYLVKRTGEKVFLECVQDMDHENMFWYRQDPGLGLRLIYFSYDVKMKEKGDIPEGYSVSREKKERFSLILESASTNQTSMYLCATDRGRTEAFFGQGTRLTVV.

The chain joins TRBV19 to TRBJ2-5, with TRBD2 matching over 10 bases. V trimming: 5 bases; J trimming: 7 bases; junction bases outside the gene matches: 4. Germline V CDR1 and CDR2: LNHDA, SQIVND (reference sequence). The length of the CDR3 is 13 residues. The CDR3 sequence: CASSSLAGVTQYF. The CDR3, as DNA: TGTGCCAGTAGTTCCCTAGCGGGAGTGACCCAGTACTTC. Complete variable domain (other parts from reference TRBV19 and TRBJ2-5): DGGITQSPKYLFRKEGQNVTLSCEQNLNHDAMYWYRQDPGQGLRLIYYSQIVNDFQKGDIAEGYSVSREKKESFPLTVTSAQKNPTAFYLCASSSLAGVTQYFGPGTRLLVL.

The V call is TRBV29-1, the J call TRBJ2-1; 16 bases agree with TRBD2. This CDR3 is 16 amino acids long. Trimming cost V 0 bases and J 15 bases; bases outside gene matches: 11. From germline, CDR1 is SQVTM and CDR2 ANQGSEA. The DNA for the CDR3 is TGCAGCGTTGAAGACAGACCGGGACTAGCGGGAGGGCTGAGGTTCTTC. As protein: CSVEDRPGLAGGLRFF.

The sample holds one count of this clone. The J gene is TRBJ1-3, the V gene TRBV28; perhaps TRBD1 as D (6 bases). V lost 7 bases and J lost 0, with 16 bases in between. CDR1 and CDR2 from the germline V gene are MDHEN and SYDVKM. The CDR3 runs 16 residues. The CDR3 is CASTVDSSSSGNTIYF. The DNA for the CDR3 is TGTGCCAGCACCGTGGACAGTTCCTCCTCTGGAAACACCATATATTTT.

CDR3 region: CASSFSAGEGSTEAFF. In DNA, the CDR3 is TGTGCCAGCAGCTTCTCCGCCGGGGAGGGGAGCACTGAAGCTTTCTTT. V gene TRBV7-6 combines with J gene TRBJ1-1, with a possible D match to TRBD1 (5 bases). Trimming cost V 3 bases and J 4 bases, with 18 bases left between them. The length of the CDR3 is 16 residues. Germline V gives CDR1 SGHVS, CDR2 FNYEAQ.

This chain links TRBV28 with TRBJ1-1, with unresolved D. Germline CDR1 MDHEN, CDR2 SYDVKM. V lost 7 bases to trimming and J lost 0 bases, with 3 bases between them. The CDR3 has 11 residues. The CDR3: CASTVNTEAFF. The CDR3 nucleotides read TGTGCCAGCACCGTGAACACTGAAGCTTTCTTT.

The rearrangement links TRBV28 to TRBJ2-1; the match to TRBD2 covers 8 bases. The CDR3 covers 15 residues. Germline lookup yields CDR1 MDHEN and CDR2 SYDVKM. The V gene end was trimmed by 7 bases and the J gene end by 6 bases; junction bases not matched to a gene: 11. CDR3 coding DNA: TGTGCCAGCATTGGTGCGGCGGGAGGACCCAATGAGCAGTTCTTC. It is translated as CASIGAAGGPNEQFF.

This chain links TRBV9 with TRBJ2-1; D is ambiguous. V was trimmed by 0 bases and J by 6 bases, leaving 16 bases between them. The germline V gene encodes CDR1 SGDLS and CDR2 YYNGEE. This CDR3 contains 16 residues. CDR3 in amino acids: CASSVGVRMNVNEQFF. Written as DNA, the CDR3 is TGTGCCAGCAGCGTAGGGGTCAGGATGAACGTCAATGAGCAGTTCTTC.

The genes are TRBV6-2 or TRBV6-3 and TRBJ2-3; 13 nucleotides line up with TRBD2. Per germline, CDR1 MNHEY and CDR2 SVGEGT. V shed 5 bases and J 2 bases; nucleotides not matched to a gene: 10. This CDR3 region has 18 residues. CDR3 sequence reads: CASSGLPGTSGTTDTQYF. Here the CDR3 DNA reads TGTGCCAGCAGTGGACTCCCCGGGACTAGCGGGACCACAGATACGCAGTATTTT.

The chain is built from TRBV28 and TRBJ2-2, with D unclear. Germline V gene sequence: CDR1 MDHEN, CDR2 SYDVKM. The germline V and J ends were trimmed by 2 bases and 0 bases, with 10 bases remaining between them. The CDR3 spans 16 residues. The CDR3 spells CASSLIILSNTGELFF. The CDR3 DNA reads as TGTGCCAGCAGTTTAATCATCCTCTCGAACACCGGGGAGCTGTTTTTT.

J is TRBJ2-3 and V is TRBV3-1 (or the pseudogene TRBV3-2); the D gene could be TRBD1 or TRBD2 (5 bases each). V lost 4 bases, J lost 6 bases, and 8 bases lay in between. This CDR3 is 12 amino acids long. Germline V gene lookup returns CDR1 LGHDT and CDR2 YNNKEL (reference sequence). DNA for the CDR3: TGTGCCAGCAGCCTGGGGGTGGATACGCAGTATTTT. Residues: CASSLGVDTQYF.

In the case of this clone: One end of the junction varies from germline; a read error may be responsible. This rearrangement joins TRBV11-2 to TRBJ2-4, with TRBD2 matching 10 bases. The CDR3 contains 14 residues. Per the germline V gene, CDR1 is SGHAT and CDR2 is FQNNGV. In nucleotides, the CDR3 is TGTGCCAGCACCTTACTAGCGGGAAGGGGCATTCAGTACTTC. Residues: CASTLLAGRGIQYF.

In this sample, this clone turned up once. The rearrangement uses TRBV3-1 (or the pseudogene TRBV3-2) and TRBJ1-4; D is unresolved. Trimming took off 0 bases at V and 8 bases at J, with 16 bases between the two ends. Germline values: CDR1 LGHDT, CDR2 YNNKEL (reference sequence). CDR3 size: 16 residues. The CDR3 is CASSQDLGRHGEKLFF. In DNA form, the CDR3 reads TGTGCCAGCAGCCAAGATTTAGGACGCCATGGAGAAAAACTGTTTTTT.

This clone appeared a single time. Different DNA sequences within this sample yield the same CDR3. The rearrangement joins TRBV5-1 to TRBJ1-1, with 9 bases identical to TRBD1. The CDR3 is 17 residues long. Germline trimming cut 0 bases from V and 8 bases from J; bases unmatched to any gene: 14. From germline, CDR1 is SGHRS and CDR2 YFSETQ. For the CDR3, the DNA is TGCGCCAGCAGCTTGGAGGGGTGGGGGGACAGGGCTCCGGAAGCTTTCTTT. Protein: CASSLEGWGDRAPEAFF.